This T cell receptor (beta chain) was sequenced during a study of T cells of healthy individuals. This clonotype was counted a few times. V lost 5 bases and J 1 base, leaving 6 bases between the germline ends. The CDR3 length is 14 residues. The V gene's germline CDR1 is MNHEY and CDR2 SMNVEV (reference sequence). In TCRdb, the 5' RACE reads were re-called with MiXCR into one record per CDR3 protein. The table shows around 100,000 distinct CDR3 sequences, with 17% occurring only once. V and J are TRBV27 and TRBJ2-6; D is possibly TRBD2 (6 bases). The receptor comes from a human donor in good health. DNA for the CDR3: TGTGCCAGCAGTGGGAGGTCTGGGGCCAACGTCCTGACTTTC. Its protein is CASSGRSGANVLTF. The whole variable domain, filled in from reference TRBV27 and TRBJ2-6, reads EAQVTQNPRYLITVTGKKLTVTCSQNMNHEYMSWYRQDPGLGLRQIYYSMNVEVTDKGDVPEGYKVSRKEKRNFPLILESPSPNQTSLYFCASSGRSGANVLTFGAGSRLTVL.